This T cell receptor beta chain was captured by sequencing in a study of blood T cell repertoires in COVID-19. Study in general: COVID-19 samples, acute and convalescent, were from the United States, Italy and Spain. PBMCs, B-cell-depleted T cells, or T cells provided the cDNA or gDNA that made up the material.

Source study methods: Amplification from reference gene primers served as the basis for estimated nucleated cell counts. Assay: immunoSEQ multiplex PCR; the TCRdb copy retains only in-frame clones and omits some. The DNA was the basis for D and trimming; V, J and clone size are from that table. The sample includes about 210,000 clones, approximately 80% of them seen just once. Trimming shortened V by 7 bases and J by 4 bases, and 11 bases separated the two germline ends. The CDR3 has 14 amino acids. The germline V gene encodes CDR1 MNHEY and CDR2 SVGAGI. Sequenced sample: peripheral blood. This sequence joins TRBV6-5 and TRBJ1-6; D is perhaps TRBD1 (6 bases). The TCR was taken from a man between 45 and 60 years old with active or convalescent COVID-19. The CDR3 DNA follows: TGTGCCAGCACCGAGGGGACATATAATTCACCCCTCCACTTT. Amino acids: CASTEGTYNSPLHF.